Below are 9 T cell receptor beta chains sequenced from a single sample in a study of T cells after yellow fever vaccination. TCRdb reanalysed the 5' RACE reads using MiXCR and keeps one entry per CDR3 protein. The sample lists some 240,000 distinct CDR3 sequences; more than 3.5% were seen once. The source material was PBMCs, sampled 15 days after the yellow fever booster vaccination. The receptor source for this set is a man between 18 and 35 years old who received the YFV17D yellow fever vaccine.

This clonotype has at least ten counts. DNA of the CDR3: TGTGCCAGCAGTTACTCCCGGGACAGGGGTTCCGGGGAGCTGTTTTTT. Translation gives CASSYSRDRGSGELFF. The chain joins TRBV6-6 to TRBJ2-2; 10 bases agree with TRBD1. V shed 0 bases and J 6 bases; nucleotides not matched to a gene: 4. The length of the CDR3 is 16 residues. Germline loops: CDR1 MNHNY, CDR2 SVGAGI (reference sequence).

The chain is built from TRBV28 and TRBJ2-1; D is perhaps TRBD1 (6 bases). The CDR3 is 15 residues long. Trimming took off 5 bases at V and 4 bases at J, with 15 bases between the two ends. CDR1 and CDR2 (germline): MDHEN, SYDVKM. The CDR3 protein is CASSTRQVPYNEQFF. CDR3 bases: TGTGCCAGCAGTACGCGACAGGTCCCTTACAATGAGCAGTTCTTC.

This clonotype was found many times. V gene TRBV4-3 combines with J gene TRBJ2-7; maybe TRBD1 (5 bases). The CDR3 totals 15 residues. Trimming removed 3 bases at V and 3 bases at J, with 15 bases between. Germline-derived CDR1 and CDR2 are LGHNA and YSLEER. CDR3 sequence: CASSQASKGNYEQYF. The CDR3 DNA reads as TGCGCCAGCAGCCAGGCCTCAAAGGGGAACTACGAGCAGTACTTC.

This clonotype showed up many times. The J gene is TRBJ1-4, the V gene TRBV7-2, with unresolved D. The CDR3 has 16 amino acids. The germline gives CDR1 SGHTA, CDR2 FQGNSA. Trimming shortened V by 0 bases and J by 4 bases, and 12 bases separated the two germline ends. The CDR3: CASSLAGSGYNEKLFF. In DNA, the CDR3 is TGTGCCAGCAGCTTAGCGGGGTCAGGATATAATGAAAAACTGTTTTTT. The entire variable domain, with the rest obtained from reference TRBV7-2 and TRBJ1-4, is as follows: GAGVSQSPSNKVTEKGKDVELRCDPISGHTALYWYRQSLGQGLEFLIYFQGNSAPDKSGLPSDRFSAERTGGSVSTLTIQRTQQEDSAVYLCASSLAGSGYNEKLFFGSGTQLSVL.

This clonotype was detected many times. The V gene is TRBV20-1, the J gene TRBJ2-2; D gene uncertain. This CDR3 has 14 amino acids. Germline CDR1 is DFQATT and CDR2 is SNEGSKA (reference sequence). Trimming removed 3 bases from V and 0 bases from J, with 8 bases in between. CDR3 nucleotides: TGCAGTGCTAGTCTCCACGCGAACACCGGGGAGCTGTTTTTT. Protein sequence: CSASLHANTGELFF.

This clonotype appeared many times. The gene calls are TRBV9 and TRBJ1-6; 8 bases are a match to TRBD1. The CDR3 length is 15 residues. Germline-derived CDR1 and CDR2 are SGDLS and YYNGEE. With 2 bases clipped from V and 9 bases from J, the junction kept 7 bases outside the gene matches. The CDR3, as DNA: TGTGCCAGCAGCGTGATAGGGACAGGTGCTTCACCCCTCCACTTT. Its protein product is CASSVIGTGASPLHF.

There are many counts of this clonotype. V and J are TRBV7-9 and TRBJ1-6; a possible D gene is TRBD1 (5 bases). Looked up from germline, CDR1 is SEHNR and CDR2 is FQNEAQ (reference sequence). The CDR3 spans 14 residues. Trimming removed 5 bases at V and 13 bases at J, with 18 bases between. DNA of the CDR3: TGTGCCAGCAGCCCTGACAGAGCCTTTTCTCCCCTCCACTTT. It translates to CASSPDRAFSPLHF.

This clonotype was detected many times. V gene TRBV6-1 combines with J gene TRBJ2-5, with D unclear. The CDR3 runs 14 residues. The germline V and J ends were trimmed by 1 base and 1 base, with 7 bases remaining between them. In germline, CDR1 is MNHNS, CDR2 SASEGT. CDR3 sequence (DNA): TGTGCCAGCAGTGAAGGAAACGGCCAAGAGACCCAGTACTTC. Amino acid sequence: CASSEGNGQETQYF.

This clonotype was detected ten times or more. This chain joins TRBV5-5 and TRBJ2-3; 13 positions match TRBD2. Germline V gene sequence: CDR1 SGHKS, CDR2 YYEKEE (reference sequence). This CDR3 has 16 amino acids. Trimming at V came to 4 bases and at J to 4 bases, leaving 6 bases not matched to a gene. The DNA of the CDR3 is TGTGCCAGCAGCGGGCCCGGGACTAGCGGGGCAGATACGCAGTATTTT. Protein: CASSGPGTSGADTQYF.